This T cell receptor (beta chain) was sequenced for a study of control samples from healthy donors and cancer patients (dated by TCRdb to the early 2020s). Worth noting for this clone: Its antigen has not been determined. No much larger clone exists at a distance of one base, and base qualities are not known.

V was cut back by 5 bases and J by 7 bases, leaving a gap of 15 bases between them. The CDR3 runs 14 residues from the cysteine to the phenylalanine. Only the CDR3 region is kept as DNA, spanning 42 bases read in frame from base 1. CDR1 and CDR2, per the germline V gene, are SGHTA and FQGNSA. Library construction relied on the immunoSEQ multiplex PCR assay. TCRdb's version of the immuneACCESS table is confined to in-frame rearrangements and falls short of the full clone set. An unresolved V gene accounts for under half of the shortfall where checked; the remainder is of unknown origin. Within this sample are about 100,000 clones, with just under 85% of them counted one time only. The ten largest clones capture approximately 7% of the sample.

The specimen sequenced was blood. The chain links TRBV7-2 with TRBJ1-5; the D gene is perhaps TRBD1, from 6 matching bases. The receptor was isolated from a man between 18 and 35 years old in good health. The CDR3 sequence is CASSQGRGAQPQHF. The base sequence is TGTGCCAGCAGCCAGGGTAGGGGGGCCCAGCCCCAGCATTTT.